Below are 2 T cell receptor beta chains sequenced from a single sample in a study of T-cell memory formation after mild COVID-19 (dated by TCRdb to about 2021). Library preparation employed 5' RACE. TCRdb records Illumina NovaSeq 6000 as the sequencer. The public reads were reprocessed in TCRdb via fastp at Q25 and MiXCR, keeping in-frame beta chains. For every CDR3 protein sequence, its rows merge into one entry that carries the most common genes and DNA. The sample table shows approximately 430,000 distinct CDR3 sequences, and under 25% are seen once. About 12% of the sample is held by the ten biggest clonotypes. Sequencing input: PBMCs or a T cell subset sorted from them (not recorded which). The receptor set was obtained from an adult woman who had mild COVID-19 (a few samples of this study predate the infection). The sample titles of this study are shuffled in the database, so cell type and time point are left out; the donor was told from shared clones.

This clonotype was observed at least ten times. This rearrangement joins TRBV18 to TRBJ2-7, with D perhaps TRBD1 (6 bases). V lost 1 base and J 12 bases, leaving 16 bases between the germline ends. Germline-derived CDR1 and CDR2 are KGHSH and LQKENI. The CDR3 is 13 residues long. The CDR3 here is CASSPLGTSQRYF. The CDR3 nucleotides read TGTGCCAGCTCACCACTCGGGACATCCCAGCGGTACTTC.

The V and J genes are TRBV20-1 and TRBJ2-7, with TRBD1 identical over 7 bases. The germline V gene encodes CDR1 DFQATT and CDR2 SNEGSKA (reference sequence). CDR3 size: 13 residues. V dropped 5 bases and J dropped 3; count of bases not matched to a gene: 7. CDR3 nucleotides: TGCAGTGCTTATGACAGGGCCCGCTACGAGCAGTACTTC. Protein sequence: CSAYDRARYEQYF.